This TCR beta chain derives from a study of Graves' ophthalmopathy and Graves' hyperthyroidism. Study-level points and caveats: Ophthalmopathy could be told apart from stable hyperthyroidism by a 13-signature model (around 88% sensitivity, approximately 81% specificity). The blood repertoire also included most expanded thyroid clonotypes above 0.001 frequency.

The study recruited hyperthyroidism patients aged 18 to 65 who were newly diagnosed, under 2 months' duration. RNA served as the template for amplifying TCR beta CDR3 regions. First-round RT-PCR used HTBI primers; second-round multiplex PCR followed. Via MiXCR, TCRdb re-called the multiplex PCR reads, giving one row per CDR3 protein. The data hold 560,000 or so distinct CDR3 sequences, with 35% to 45% observed a single time. This CDR3 has 15 residues. About this clonotype itself: The antigen remains unidentified. Relative to the germline gene, one junction end is altered; a read error may explain this.

This clonotype originated in an adult man with Graves' hyperthyroidism. Sequences were obtained from peripheral blood or thyroid tissue (not recorded which). V and J are TRBV12-3 or TRBV12-4 and TRBJ1-5, with D hard to call. The CDR3 region has the DNA TGTGCCGGCAGTTTAATTGGCCGGATCAATCAGCCCCAGCATTTT. Protein sequence: CAGSLIGRINQPQHF.